The entry below describes one T cell receptor beta chain. This clone was detected once. Its antigen remains unidentified. Base qualities are not recorded, but no much larger clone differs from it by a single base. These data are taken from a study of Ad26.COV2.S vaccination and SARS-CoV-2 variants (TCRdb year 2021). Background on the whole study: Vaccine-arm donors came from COV1001, a multicentre, randomized, double-blind, placebo-controlled phase I-IIa trial of Ad26.COV2.S in healthy adults. Ad26.COV2.S was administered intramuscularly at 5 x 10^10 or 1 x 10^11 viral particles, either as a single shot or as two shots given 56 days apart. TCRbeta repertoire sequencing served as the tool for gauging how specific and how broad the SARS-CoV-2-reactive T cell receptors were following Ad26.COV2.S vaccination. The TCR-sequenced set comprised about 30 samples: some 20 Ad26.COV2.S vaccine recipients, 5 placebo recipients and 8 SARS-CoV-2 convalescent individuals. Trial participants were randomized into five groups of five, in which low-dose or high-dose Ad26.COV2.S was given once or twice, or placebo was given on both occasions. Blinding of investigators to trial group allocation was maintained during experiments and outcome assessment.

The immunoSEQ Assay was used to sequence TCRbeta CDR3 regions. After extraction, genomic DNA underwent amplification by bias-controlled multiplex PCR, followed by high-throughput sequencing. For the original study's pipeline: To quantify the absolute abundance of each unique TCRbeta CDR3 region, sequences were collapsed and filtered. Usable DNA was measured by amplifying reference genes present in all nucleated cells, and TCRbeta template counts were normalized to that usable DNA to estimate T cell fraction. Repertoire TCRs were annotated as SARS-CoV-2-specific when V gene, CDR3 amino acid sequence and J gene were exactly matched to a known reactive TCR set. The reference SARS-CoV-2 TCR set came from MIRA and was filtered for enrichment in COVID-19-positive ImmuneCODE repertoires, removing public or cross-reactive TCRs. Drawing on the MIRA antigens, annotated TCRs were analysed further at the level of specific ORF or position within ORF. Breadth was defined as the number of annotated unique rearrangements divided by the total number of unique productive rearrangements, and depth was defined as the summed frequency of the annotated unique rearrangements. Two-sided Wilcoxon rank-sum tests were applied when comparing TCR breadth between groups. Sourced from immuneACCESS, this table was stored by TCRdb with only in-frame sequences that have V and J called. A share of the clones is absent; for the studies checked, an unresolved V gene accounts for under half, and the remainder has no known explanation. The V and J calls and the clone size are those of that table, but D and trimming were determined from the DNA. The sample table contains around 240,000 clones; only one count was recorded for approximately 87% of them. Together, the top ten hold about 10% of the sample.

In the paper's terms, the treatment or condition label means: about 20 received Ad26.COV2.S at low or high dose, single or two shots; about 5 received placebo; per-sample allocation not given. Repertoires of vaccine and placebo recipients were sequenced from samples taken on day 63 after the first injection. Between 29 July and 7 August 2020, Cohort 1b enrolled some 25 adults aged 18-55 years at one site in Boston, USA. Ad26.COV2.S consisted of a replication-incompetent adenovirus type 26 vector by which a prefusion-stabilized SARS-CoV-2 spike protein from the original Wuhan strain was expressed. What the study reported, not specific to this receptor: The authors noted that total T cell responses may have been underestimated by the TCR breadth and depth analyses. Comparing responses between vaccine doses or regimens was not something the study was powered to do. Vaccine and placebo recipients had similar non-spike TCR breadth, a finding consistent with the vaccine containing only spike. Ad26.COV2.S recipients had higher spike-specific TCR breadth than placebo recipients (P = 0.0014). Substantial breadth of spike-specific CD8+ and CD4+ T cell responses was reported after vaccination.

This clonotype was sampled from a person between 18 and 65 years old who received the Ad26.COV2.S COVID-19 vaccine or a placebo. The sample consisted of peripheral blood, taken in a trial of Ad26.COV2.S vaccine versus placebo.

The nucleotides are TGTGCCAGTCGACAGGGGAATAATCAGCCCCAGCATTTT. Its protein is CASRQGNNQPQHF. The V gene is TRBV19 and the J gene is TRBJ1-5; TRBD1 aligns with 8 central bases. CDR1 and CDR2 are read off the germline V gene (reference sequence) as LNHDA and SQIVND. The germline V end is reduced by 8 bases and the J end by 4 bases; junction bases left unmatched: 4. Counted from cysteine to phenylalanine, this CDR3 has 13 amino acids. Only CDR3 DNA remains: 39 bases, in frame from the first base.